This T cell receptor (beta chain) was identified during a study of CD8 T cells in ankylosing spondylitis (dated by TCRdb to the late 2010s). In terms of the full investigation: The study set out to find disease-linked TCR variants by profiling T cell receptor beta repertoires in ankylosing spondylitis patients and healthy donors. The full study cohort comprised roughly 24 ankylosing spondylitis patients and some 110 healthy donors. Peripheral blood was sampled, and synovial fluid was also collected from ankylosing spondylitis patients.

Turning to this clonotype: The clone's antigen remains unknown. No base quality values were provided; no much bigger clone lies one nucleotide off.

Overall results and qualifications from the work: The disease-linked clones were reported to be significantly enriched in matched synovial fluid samples from ankylosing spondylitis patients. Some motif variants had previously been reported in the synovial fluid and blood of reactive arthritis patients, which suggests shared mechanisms of disease initiation. Blood from ankylosing spondylitis patients appeared to be characterized by a TCR beta motif made up of about 8 highly homologous amino acid variants. A CD8+ phenotype was shown by the disease-linked clones, which were found at relatively low frequencies in peripheral blood.

Its CDR3 holds 14 amino acids, cysteine through phenylalanine. Just the 42-base CDR3 DNA is kept, in frame starting at base 1. A distance of 13 bases separates the germline ends of V and J, which lose 7 bases and 0 bases respectively. Sequenced on an Illumina HiSeq 2500. Quantitative 5'-RACE with molecular barcodes was used to prepare TCR beta libraries. The original pipeline was this. A new computational method based on a probabilistic model of VDJ rearrangement was used to identify disease-linked TCR variants. TCRdb trimmed public reads at Q25 via fastp, called clones via MiXCR and kept in-frame beta chains. Under each unique CDR3 protein, matching rows form one entry showing the most common genes and DNA. The V and J calls were determined by TCRdb, not by the authors. The sample table shows roughly 490,000 distinct CDR3 sequences, and about 5.7% are seen once. The ten largest make up under 4.5% of the sample.

Sequencing was carried out using blood, either unsorted or a sorted T cell fraction (not recorded which). The V and J segments used are TRBV12-3 or TRBV12-4 and TRBJ2-7, with TRBD1 as a weak D call on 6 bases. The receptor comes from a male donor with ankylosing spondylitis. The CDR3 sequence is CASTRGHRSYEQYF. The base sequence is TGTGCCAGCACCCGGGGACACCGCTCCTACGAGCAGTACTTC.